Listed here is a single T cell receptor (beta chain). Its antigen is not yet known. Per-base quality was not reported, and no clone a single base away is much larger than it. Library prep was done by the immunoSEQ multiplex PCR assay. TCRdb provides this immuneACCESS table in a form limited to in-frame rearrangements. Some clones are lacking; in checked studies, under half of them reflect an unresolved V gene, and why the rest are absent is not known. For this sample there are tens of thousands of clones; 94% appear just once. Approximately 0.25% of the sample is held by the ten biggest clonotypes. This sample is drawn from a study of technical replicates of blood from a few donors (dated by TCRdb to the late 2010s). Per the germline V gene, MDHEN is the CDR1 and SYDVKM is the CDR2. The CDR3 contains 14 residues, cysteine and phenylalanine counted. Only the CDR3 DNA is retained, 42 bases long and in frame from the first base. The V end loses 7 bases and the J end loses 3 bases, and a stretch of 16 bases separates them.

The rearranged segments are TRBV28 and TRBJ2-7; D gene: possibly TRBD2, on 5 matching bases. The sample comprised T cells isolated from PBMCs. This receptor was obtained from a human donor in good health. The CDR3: CASNEDLAVYEQYF. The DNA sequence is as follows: TGTGCCAGCAACGAGGACCTAGCAGTCTACGAGCAGTACTTC.